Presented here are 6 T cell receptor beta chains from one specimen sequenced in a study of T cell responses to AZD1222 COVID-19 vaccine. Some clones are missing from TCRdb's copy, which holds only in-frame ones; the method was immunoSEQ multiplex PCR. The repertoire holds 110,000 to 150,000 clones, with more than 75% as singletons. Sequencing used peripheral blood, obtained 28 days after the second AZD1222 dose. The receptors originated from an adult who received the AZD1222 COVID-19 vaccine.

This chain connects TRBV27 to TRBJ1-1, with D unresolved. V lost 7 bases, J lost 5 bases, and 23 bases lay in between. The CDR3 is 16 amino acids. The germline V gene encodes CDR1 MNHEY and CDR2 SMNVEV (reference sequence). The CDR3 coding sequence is TGTGCCAGCACCCAGTTTTTAACCCGGGGTATGACTGAAGCTTTCTTT. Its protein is CASTQFLTRGMTEAFF.

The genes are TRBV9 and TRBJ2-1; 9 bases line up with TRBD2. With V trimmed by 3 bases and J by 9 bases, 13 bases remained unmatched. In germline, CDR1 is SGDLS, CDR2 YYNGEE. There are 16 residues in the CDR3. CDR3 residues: CASSATLAERGVEQFF. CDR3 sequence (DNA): TGTGCCAGCAGCGCCACACTAGCGGAGCGGGGGGTTGAGCAGTTCTTC.

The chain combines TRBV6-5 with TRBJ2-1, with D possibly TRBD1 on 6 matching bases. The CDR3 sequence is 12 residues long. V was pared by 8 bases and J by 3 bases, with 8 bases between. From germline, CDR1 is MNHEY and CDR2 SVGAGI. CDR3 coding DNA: TGTGCCAGCCGGGACAACTACAATGAGCAGTTCTTC. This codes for CASRDNYNEQFF.

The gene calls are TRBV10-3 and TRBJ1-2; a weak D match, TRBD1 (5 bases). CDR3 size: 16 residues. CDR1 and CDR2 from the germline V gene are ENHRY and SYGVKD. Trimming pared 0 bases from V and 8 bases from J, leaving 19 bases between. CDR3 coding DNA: TGTGCCATCAGTGAGTCGCGGGACCAATTCGACAGAGGCTACACCTTC. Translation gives CAISESRDQFDRGYTF.

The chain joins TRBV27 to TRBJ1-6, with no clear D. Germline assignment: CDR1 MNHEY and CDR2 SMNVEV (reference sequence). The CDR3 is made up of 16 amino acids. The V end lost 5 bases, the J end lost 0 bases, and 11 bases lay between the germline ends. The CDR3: CASSPEQSSYNSPLHF. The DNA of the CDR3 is TGTGCCAGCAGTCCCGAACAGAGCTCCTATAATTCACCCCTCCACTTT.

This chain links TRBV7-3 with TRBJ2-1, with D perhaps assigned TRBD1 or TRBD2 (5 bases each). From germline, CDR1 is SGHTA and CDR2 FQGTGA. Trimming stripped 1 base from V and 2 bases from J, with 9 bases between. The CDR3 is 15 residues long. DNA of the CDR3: TGTGCCAGCAGCTTAATGACGGGGCCCTACAATGAGCAGTTCTTC. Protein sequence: CASSLMTGPYNEQFF.